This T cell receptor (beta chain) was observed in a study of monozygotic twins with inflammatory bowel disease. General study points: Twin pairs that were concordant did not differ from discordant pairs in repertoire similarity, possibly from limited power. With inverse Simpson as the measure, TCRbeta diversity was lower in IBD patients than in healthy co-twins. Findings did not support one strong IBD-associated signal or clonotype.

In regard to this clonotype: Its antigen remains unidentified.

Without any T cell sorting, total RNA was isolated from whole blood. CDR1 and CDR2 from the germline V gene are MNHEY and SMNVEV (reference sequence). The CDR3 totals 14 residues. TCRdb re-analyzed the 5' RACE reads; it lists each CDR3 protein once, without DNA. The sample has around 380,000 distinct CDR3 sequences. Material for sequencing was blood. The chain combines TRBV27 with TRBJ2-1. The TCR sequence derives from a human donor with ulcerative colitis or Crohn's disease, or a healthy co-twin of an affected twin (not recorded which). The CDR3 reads CASSSWTTYNEQFF.